This T cell receptor beta chain is drawn from a study of shared clonotypes between healthy human individuals (dated by TCRdb to the early 2020s). The study in broad terms: The cohort included three men and a couple of women between 18 and 49 years of age. Per donor, three plates each were used for CD4 naive and CD4 memory, two for CD8 naive, and one for CD8 memory. The study deeply sequenced blood TCR repertoires of roughly five healthy adults to estimate repertoire size and the extent of clonotype sharing between individuals. Libraries were prepared and TCR repertoires were sequenced by different laboratories using diverse techniques, in order to increase sequencing depth and limit assay-specific biases. Between about 0.94 and 8.9 billion PBMCs per donor were obtained by leukapheresis. Overall study outcomes, separate from this receptor: Rarefaction of sorted-subset datasets indicated incomplete sequencing despite the large sequencing depth. Sampling was restricted to blood, and TCR repertoires in tissues likely differ from the TCR repertoires found in blood. Compared with non-shared clonotypes, clonotypes shared by all four sorted-subset donors had higher generation probabilities. Naive subsets generally had larger estimated clonotype richness than memory subsets. Pairwise subsampling indicated that sequencing depth was expected to affect the degree of clonotype sharing among donors. The genetic and exposure-history diversity represented was limited by the small number of donors. Approximately 5% of naive CD4, 3.5% of naive CD8, 2.3% of memory CD4, and approximately 0.4% of memory CD8 clonotypes were shared across four donors.

Using the deep immunoSEQ assay, TCR CDR3 regions were amplified from genomic DNA by multiplex PCR. For each cell subset, the extracted genomic DNA was distributed evenly across all wells of several immunoSEQ 96-well plates, and each plate served as one replicate. For sorted subsets, around 200 ng genomic DNA, equal to tens of thousands of T cell genomes, was loaded into each replicate PCR. Purified libraries were measured with a Qubit 3.0 fluorometer, size-checked on a Bioanalyzer 2100, and measured again with the KAPA Library Quantification kit. Every immunoSEQ 96-well plate was sequenced on a separate single-read 150-cycle Illumina NextSeq 550 flow cell. The study's processing was this. Because the immunoSEQ output held only junctional sequences and lacked quality scores, the filtering could not match the filtering applied to full-length reads. Sequences were annotated with PyIR, a Python wrapper for IgBLAST v1.9, and V/J genes and CDR3 were assigned using IMGT germline references. Reads were removed for weak V/J assignments (E-value above 1e-6), missing CDR3, stop codons, out-of-frame junctions, or ambiguous translated residues. V3J clonotypes were defined as sequences sharing the same inferred V gene, J gene, and CDR3 amino acid sequence. Percentage overlap between repertoires was calculated by dividing the number of shared unique clonotypes by the size of the smaller repertoire. Repertoire richness was assessed with RTK rarefaction, the Chao1 estimator, and Recon v2.1 estimates of unobserved clonotypes. OLGA was used to compute generation probabilities for all TCRbeta clonotypes that the gDNA method yielded from a handful of donors. Not all clones reach the TCRdb copy of this immuneACCESS table, which keeps in-frame sequences only. Checked studies attribute under half of the gap to unresolved V genes and leave the rest unexplained. The DNA was the basis for D and trimming; V, J and clone size are from that table. A total of approximately 1.5 million clones appear in this sample, 95% to 99% of them only once. The ten largest clones take up approximately 0.45% of the sample.

CDR1 LNHDA and CDR2 SQIVND were looked up in the germline V gene (reference sequence). Counted from cysteine to phenylalanine, this CDR3 has 10 amino acids. Only the CDR3 region is kept as DNA, spanning 30 bases read in frame from base 1. In the case of this clone: It has no known antigen specificity. An end of the junction does not agree with germline; a read error may underlie this.

The donors were healthy, HIV-negative adults who had no recently reported acute infections or vaccinations. All donors were Caucasian adults living in Nashville, Tennessee, USA. Magnetic negative selection was used to enrich CD4+ T cells, after which naive cells were positively selected on CD45RA and the negative fraction became the memory subset. Blood was collected by leukapheresis, and PBMCs were isolated by Ficoll-Histopaque density gradient centrifugation and then cryopreserved in liquid nitrogen vapor phase. Analytical flow cytometry was used to check the purity and quantity of each magnetically sorted T cell population. Each sorted fraction had its genomic DNA isolated and then quantified by UV absorbance on a Nanodrop 2000c.

Input material: naive CD4+ T cells sorted from blood. Explained via the paper, the cell subset or site label denotes: CD45RA+ positively selected. This TCR was recovered from a man aged 25-40 years in good health. The chain uses TRBV19 and TRBJ2-1; TRBD2 aligns with 9 central bases. The CDR3 is CASGIDEQFF. The base sequence is TGCGCTAGCGGGATTGATGAGCAGTTCTTC.